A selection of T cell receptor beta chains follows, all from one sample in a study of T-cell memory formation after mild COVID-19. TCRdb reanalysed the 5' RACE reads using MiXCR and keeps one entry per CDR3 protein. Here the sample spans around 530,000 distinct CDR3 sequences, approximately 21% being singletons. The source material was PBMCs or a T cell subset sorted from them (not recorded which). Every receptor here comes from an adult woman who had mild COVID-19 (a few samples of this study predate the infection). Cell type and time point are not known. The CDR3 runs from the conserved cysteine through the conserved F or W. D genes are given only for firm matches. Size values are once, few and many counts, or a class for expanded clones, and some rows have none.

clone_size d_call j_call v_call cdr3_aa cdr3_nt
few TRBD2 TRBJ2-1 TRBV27 CASSLGLAGTRGNEQFF TGTGCCAGCAGTTTAGGCCTAGCGGGAACCAGGGGGAATGAGCAGTTCTTC
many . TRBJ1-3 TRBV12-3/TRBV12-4 CASSLEARSGNTIYF TGTGCCAGCAGTTTAGAGGCCAGGTCGGGAAACACCATATATTTT
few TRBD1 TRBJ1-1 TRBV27 CASRTGENTEAFF TGTGCCAGTCGGACAGGCGAGAACACTGAAGCTTTCTTT
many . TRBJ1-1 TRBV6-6 CASSLYTEAFF TGTGCCAGCAGTTTGTACACTGAAGCTTTCTTT
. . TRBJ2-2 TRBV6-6 CASSYEGVGELFF TGTGCCAGCAGTTACGAGGGGGTCGGGGAGCTGTTTTTT
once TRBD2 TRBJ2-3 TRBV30 CAWSRTRGADTQYF TGTGCCTGGAGTAGGACTAGAGGTGCAGATACGCAGTATTTT
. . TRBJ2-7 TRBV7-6 CASSPTDGYEQYF TGTGCCAGCAGCCCCACGGACGGGTACGAGCAGTACTTC
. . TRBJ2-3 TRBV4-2 CAISQDFKGTQYF TGTGCCATCAGCCAAGATTTTAAGGGGACGCAGTATTTT
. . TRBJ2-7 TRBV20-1 CSAREAREQYF TGCAGTGCTAGAGAAGCACGCGAGCAGTACTTC
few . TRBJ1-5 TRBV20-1 CSALDRSVAPRQPQHF TGCAGTGCCCTAGACCGCTCCGTGGCCCCTCGGCAGCCCCAGCATTTT
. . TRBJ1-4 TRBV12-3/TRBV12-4 CASSLRGDEKLFF TGTGCCAGCAGTTTACGGGGGGACGAAAAACTGTTTTTT
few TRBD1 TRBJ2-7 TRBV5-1 CASSLDHRDRGLREQYF TGCGCCAGCAGCCTAGACCACCGGGACAGGGGGCTTCGCGAGCAGTACTTC
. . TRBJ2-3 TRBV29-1 CSVGPNRVGTQYF TGCAGCGTTGGACCTAATCGGGTTGGAACGCAGTATTTT
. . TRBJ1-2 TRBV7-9 CASSFVSLPNYGYTF TGTGCCAGCAGCTTTGTCTCGCTCCCCAACTATGGCTACACCTTC
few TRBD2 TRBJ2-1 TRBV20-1 CSARILAGWAYNEQFF TGCAGTGCTAGAATACTAGCGGGATGGGCCTACAATGAGCAGTTCTTC
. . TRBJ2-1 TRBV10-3 CAISEGDPEQFF TGTGCCATCAGTGAAGGAGACCCTGAGCAGTTCTTC
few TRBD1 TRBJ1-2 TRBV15 CATSDPTGVFGYTF TGTGCCACCAGCGACCCAACAGGGGTCTTTGGCTACACCTTC
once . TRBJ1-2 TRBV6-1 CASSVREAYGYTF TGTGCCAGCAGTGTGCGGGAGGCCTATGGCTACACCTTC
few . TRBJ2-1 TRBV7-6 CASSLEAGPSYNEQFF TGTGCCAGCAGCTTAGAGGCAGGGCCTTCCTACAATGAGCAGTTCTTC
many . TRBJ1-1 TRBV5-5 CASSPGPALNTEAFF TGTGCCAGCAGCCCCGGACCCGCCCTGAACACTGAAGCTTTCTTT
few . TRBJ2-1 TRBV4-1 CASSQLTTYRQFF TGCGCCAGCAGCCAACTTACTACTTATAGGCAGTTCTTC
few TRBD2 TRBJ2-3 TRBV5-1 CASSFGGAGADTQYF TGCGCCAGCAGCTTCGGGGGGGCGGGGGCAGATACGCAGTATTTT
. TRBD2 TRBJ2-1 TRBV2 CASRGLAGVNEQFF TGTGCCAGCAGAGGACTAGCGGGAGTAAATGAGCAGTTCTTC
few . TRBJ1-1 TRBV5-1 CASSLGGALNTEAFF TGCGCCAGCAGCTTGGGGGGCGCGCTGAACACTGAAGCTTTCTTT
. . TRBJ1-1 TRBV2 CASVKENTEAFF TGTGCCAGCGTCAAAGAGAACACTGAAGCTTTCTTT
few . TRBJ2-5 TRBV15 CATSRGSGAEETQYF TGTGCCACCAGCAGAGGATCAGGCGCAGAAGAGACCCAGTACTTC
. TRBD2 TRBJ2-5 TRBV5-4 CASSFETGGKLQETQYF TGTGCCAGCAGCTTTGAAACGGGAGGGAAACTGCAAGAGACCCAGTACTTC
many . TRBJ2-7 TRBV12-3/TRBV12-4 CASSFGNSYEQYF TGTGCCAGCAGTTTCGGAAACTCCTACGAGCAGTACTTC
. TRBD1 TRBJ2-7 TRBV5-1 CASSLATGGASYEQYF TGCGCCAGCAGCTTGGCAACAGGGGGCGCCTCCTACGAGCAGTACTTC
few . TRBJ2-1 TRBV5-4 CASSLWGSYNEQFF TGTGCCAGCAGCCTGTGGGGCTCCTACAATGAGCAGTTCTTC